Below, 25 T cell receptor beta chains from the same sample are listed, as sequenced in a study of T-cell reconstitution after alpha-beta-depleted transplantation in children. Unique molecular identifiers were incorporated when the TCRbeta library was constructed. TCRdb passed the PCR reads through MiXCR, listing each CDR3 protein once. The sample lists about 980,000 distinct CDR3 sequences; about 29% were seen once. Material: PBMCs, mostly from graft donor cells, obtained 360 days after TCRalphabeta/CD19-depleted stem cell transplant. The receptors come from a boy under two years old who had a stem cell transplant for SCID, so the T cells may come from the graft donor.

This clonotype was picked up one time. A read error is likely, as this CDR3 ends without the conserved phenylalanine or tryptophan. The chain combines TRBV29-1 with TRBJ1-5, with TRBD1 identical over 7 bases. The CDR3 spans 13 residues. V lost 6 bases to trimming and J lost 7 bases; unmatched junction nucleotides: 9. Germline assignment: CDR1 SQVTM and CDR2 ANQGSEA. CDR3 DNA sequence: TGCAGCGTAGGTGCAGGGGGTGGGCAGCCCCAGCATTGT. Translated, it gives CSVGAGGGQPQHC.

This clonotype appeared a few times. The chain joins TRBV2 to TRBJ2-7; tentatively, D is TRBD1 (6 bases). V lost 9 bases and J 0 bases, leaving 18 bases between the germline ends. Germline CDR1 SNHLY, CDR2 FYNNEI. CDR3 length: 15 amino acids. CDR3 region: CARGSKTGNSYEQYF. CDR3 DNA sequence: TGTGCCAGAGGTTCAAAAACAGGGAACTCCTACGAGCAGTACTTC. The variable domain in full, with the rest retrieved from reference TRBV2 and TRBJ2-7, is EPEVTQTPSHQVTQMGQEVILRCVPISNHLYFYWYRQILGQKVEFLVSFYNNEISEKSEIFDDQFSVERPDGSNFTLKIRSTKLEDSAMYFCARGSKTGNSYEQYFGPGTRLTVT.

As for this clonotype: Compared with germline, one end of the junction differs, possibly owing to a read error. V usage is TRBV20-1 and J usage is TRBJ1-2; the D gene is possibly TRBD1 (6 bases). CDR3 length equals 10 residues. Germline CDR1 reads DFQATT; CDR2 reads SNEGSKA (reference sequence). CDR3 region: CSAREWGQIF. For the CDR3, the DNA is TGCAGTGCTAGAGAATGGGGGCAGATCTTC.

This rearrangement joins TRBV6-1 to TRBJ1-5; a weak D match, TRBD1 (5 bases). Germline-derived CDR1 and CDR2 are MNHNS and SASEGT. This CDR3 comprises 15 residues. The V end lost 6 bases, the J end lost 4 bases, and 16 bases lay between the germline ends. CDR3: CASRESGTGNQPQHF. CDR3 sequence (DNA): TGTGCCAGCAGGGAATCCGGGACCGGTAATCAGCCCCAGCATTTT.

The table lists this clonotype with a few counts. This chain connects TRBV20-1 to TRBJ2-1, with D unclear. Trimming stripped 5 bases from V and 5 bases from J, with 19 bases between. Germline loops: CDR1 DFQATT, CDR2 SNEGSKA (reference sequence). This CDR3 has 15 amino acids. CDR3 sequence: CSAHPYYLLHNEQFF. In DNA form, the CDR3 reads TGCAGTGCTCACCCCTACTACCTCCTCCACAATGAGCAGTTCTTC.

The chain carries TRBV12-3 or TRBV12-4 and TRBJ2-3; tentative D call: TRBD2 (7 bases). The CDR3 loop spans 15 amino acids. Trimming shortened V by 3 bases and J by 4 bases, and 14 bases separated the two germline ends. CDR3 sequence reads: CASSFWGGGADTQYF. The CDR3 nucleotides read TGTGCCAGCAGTTTCTGGGGGGGCGGGGCAGATACGCAGTATTTT.

The CDR3 is CASSPRTGERIMNTEAFF. The CDR3 DNA reads as TGTGCCAGTAGTCCCCGGACAGGGGAAAGGATCATGAACACTGAAGCTTTCTTT. The genes are TRBV19 and TRBJ1-1; 9 bases map to TRBD1. Germline values: CDR1 LNHDA, CDR2 SQIVND (reference sequence). CDR3 size: 18 residues. V dropped 5 bases and J dropped 0; count of bases not matched to a gene: 13.

This clonotype has a handful of counts. This chain connects TRBV15 to TRBJ1-1, with D unclear. The length of the CDR3 is 13 residues. The V end was cut by 6 bases, the J end by 6 bases, with 14 bases between. Germline lookup yields CDR1 LNHNV and CDR2 YYDKDF (reference sequence). The CDR3 is CATSPEWISEAFF. DNA for the CDR3: TGTGCCACCAGTCCCGAGTGGATATCTGAAGCTTTCTTT.

The chain recombines TRBV5-1 with TRBJ2-7; possibly TRBD2 for D (6 bases). Germline CDR1 and CDR2: SGHRS and YFSETQ. CDR3 size: 16 residues. V was shortened by 2 bases and J by 1 base, with 16 bases between the two germline ends. CDR3: CASSFPPGTQSYEQYF. The CDR3 coding sequence is TGCGCCAGCAGCTTCCCTCCCGGGACTCAGTCCTACGAGCAGTACTTC.

This clonotype came up a few times. This chain links TRBV2 with TRBJ1-1; 8 bases fit TRBD1. The CDR3 extends over 12 amino acids. The germline CDR1 and CDR2 sequences are SNHLY and FYNNEI. Germline trimming cut 5 bases from V and 7 bases from J; bases unmatched to any gene: 3. CDR3 loop: CASSTGTGEAFF. Written as DNA, the CDR3 is TGTGCCAGCAGTACGGGGACAGGTGAAGCTTTCTTT.

This chain connects TRBV29-1 to TRBJ1-4, with D possibly matching TRBD1 (5 bases). CDR3 size: 12 residues. The germline V gene has CDR1 SQVTM and CDR2 ANQGSEA. V lost 4 bases and J lost 6, with 9 bases in between. DNA for the CDR3: TGCAGCGTTGTTACGGGGGATGAAAAACTGTTTTTT. Amino acid sequence: CSVVTGDEKLFF.

The chain recombines TRBV7-2 with TRBJ1-1, with D uncertain. V was trimmed by 6 bases and J by 4 bases, leaving 15 bases between them. The CDR3 is 14 residues long. Germline CDR1 is SGHTA and CDR2 is FQGNSA. CDR3: CASRPGPSTTEAFF. DNA of the CDR3: TGTGCCAGCAGACCCGGCCCCTCGACCACTGAAGCTTTCTTT. Full variable domain (missing parts from reference TRBV7-2 and TRBJ1-1): GAGVSQSPSNKVTEKGKDVELRCDPISGHTALYWYRQSLGQGLEFLIYFQGNSAPDKSGLPSDRFSAERTGGSVSTLTIQRTQQEDSAVYLCASRPGPSTTEAFFGQGTRLTVV.

V usage is TRBV5-1 and J usage is TRBJ2-7, with D possibly matching TRBD1 (7 bases). The CDR3 runs to 16 residues. V was clipped by 3 bases and J by 2 bases, with 18 bases between them. CDR1 and CDR2 from the germline V gene are SGHRS and YFSETQ. The DNA of the CDR3 is TGCGCCAGCAGCTCCCAAGGAGGCAGGGGGGCCTACGAGCAGTACTTC. It specifies CASSSQGGRGAYEQYF. Filled out from reference TRBV5-1 and TRBJ2-7, the complete variable domain reads KAGVTQTPRYLIKTRGQQVTLSCSPISGHRSVSWYQQTPGQGLQFLFEYFSETQRNKGNFPGRFSGRQFSNSRSEMNVSTLELGDSALYLCASSSQGGRGAYEQYFGPGTRLTVT.

The rearrangement uses TRBV28 and TRBJ2-7, with a tentative D call TRBD2 (5 bases). This CDR3 comprises 13 residues. The ends were cut back, 5 bases at V and 1 base at J, with 9 bases in the middle. Germline CDR1 and CDR2: MDHEN and SYDVKM. CDR3 region: CASSGSLSYEQYF. CDR3 nucleotide sequence: TGTGCCAGCAGTGGGAGCCTTTCCTACGAGCAGTACTTC.

The rearrangement uses TRBV7-3 and TRBJ2-3, with 8 nucleotides matching TRBD2. This CDR3 comprises 15 residues. Germline trimming cut 2 bases from V and 2 bases from J; bases unmatched to any gene: 3. Germline CDR1 reads SGHTA; CDR2 reads FQGTGA. CDR3 in amino acids: CASSLQRGYTDTQYF. CDR3 bases: TGTGCCAGCAGCTTACAGCGGGGGTACACAGATACGCAGTATTTT.

V and J are TRBV9 and TRBJ2-5; the match to TRBD2 covers 12 bases. The CDR3 is 20 residues long. Trimming at V came to 0 bases and at J to 5 bases, leaving 17 bases not matched to a gene. Germline assignment: CDR1 SGDLS and CDR2 YYNGEE. The CDR3: CASSVGGPFASGGVKETQYF. CDR3 bases: TGTGCCAGCAGCGTAGGAGGCCCCTTTGCTAGCGGGGGGGTGAAGGAGACCCAGTACTTC.

On this clonotype itself: Just one base apart from a much larger clone, this may be a read error. The CDR3 DNA is TGTGCCAGCAGCGTGAACAATGAGCAGTTCTTC. Its translation: CASSVNNEQFF. This chain uses TRBV9 with TRBJ2-1; D gene unclear. Germline V lookup: CDR1 SGDLS, CDR2 YYNGEE. The ends were cut back, 2 bases at V and 5 bases at J, with 2 bases in the middle. The CDR3 length is 11 residues.

This clonotype was picked up a small number of times. The chain recombines TRBV5-1 with TRBJ2-7, with TRBD2 matching over 8 bases. The V and J ends lost 2 bases and 5 bases, in that order; junction bases with no gene match: 6. CDR1 is SGHRS, CDR2 YFSETQ, per germline. CDR3 length: 14 residues. CDR3 bases: TGCGCCAGCAGCTTCGACGGGGGGGCCCACGAGCAGTACTTC. This translates into CASSFDGGAHEQYF.

This clonotype was picked up a small number of times. This chain uses TRBV27 with TRBJ2-1; D is possibly TRBD1 (6 bases). The CDR3 runs 15 residues. Germline values: CDR1 MNHEY, CDR2 SMNVEV (reference sequence). Trimming took 3 bases from V and 1 from J, leaving 10 bases between them. CDR3 coding DNA: TGTGCCAGCAGTTTTGGACAGCGATCCTACAATGAGCAGTTCTTC. It yields the protein CASSFGQRSYNEQFF.

This rearrangement joins TRBV5-1 to TRBJ2-2; D ambiguous. The CDR3 runs to 15 residues. CDR1 is SGHRS, CDR2 YFSETQ, per germline. V was cut by 4 bases and J by 0 bases, with 10 bases left in between. The CDR3 region is CASSPGASNTGELFF. CDR3 nucleotide sequence: TGCGCCAGCAGCCCGGGTGCGTCGAACACCGGGGAGCTGTTTTTT.

The rearrangement uses TRBV5-1 and TRBJ2-1; TRBD2 is a possible D gene (6 bases). Germline CDR1 and CDR2: SGHRS and YFSETQ. The V end was cut by 6 bases, the J end by 0 bases, with 13 bases between. This CDR3 has 15 residues. In nucleotides, the CDR3 is TGCGCCAGCACCCCCGAGACTAGCTCCTACAATGAGCAGTTCTTC. It encodes CASTPETSSYNEQFF.

The V call is TRBV5-5, the J call TRBJ2-5, with D perhaps given as TRBD1 or TRBD2 (5 bases each). Germline V lookup: CDR1 SGHKS, CDR2 YYEKEE (reference sequence). Trimming took off 2 bases at V and 5 bases at J, with 16 bases between the two ends. The CDR3 extends over 15 amino acids. CDR3 residues: CASSLRGRVAETQYF. CDR3 DNA: TGTGCCAGCAGCTTAAGGGGAAGGGTAGCGGAGACCCAGTACTTC.

The V gene is TRBV5-1, the J gene TRBJ1-6; 9 nucleotides align to TRBD1. V lost 0 bases to trimming and J lost 10 bases; unmatched junction nucleotides: 5. The CDR3 is 15 amino acids. The V gene's germline CDR1 is SGHRS and CDR2 YFSETQ. The CDR3 region has the DNA TGCGCCAGCAGCTTGGGGGACAGGGTAGGATCACCCCTCCACTTT. It translates to CASSLGDRVGSPLHF.

The chain is built from TRBV10-3 and TRBJ2-1; 12 bases match TRBD2. The V and J ends lost 7 bases and 0 bases, in that order; junction bases with no gene match: 7. Germline V gene data show CDR1 as ENHRY and CDR2 as SYGVKD. The CDR3 consists of 17 residues. As DNA, the CDR3 is TGTGCCATCACTAAGACTAGCGGGGGCCTCTCCTACAATGAGCAGTTCTTC. Amino acid sequence: CAITKTSGGLSYNEQFF.

The chain recombines TRBV5-1 with TRBJ2-6, with no clear D. There are 15 residues in the CDR3. V dropped 4 bases and J dropped 4 bases, with 12 bases sitting between them. CDR1 and CDR2 from the germline V gene are SGHRS and YFSETQ. The CDR3: CASSIGLSGANVLTF. In DNA form, the CDR3 reads TGCGCCAGCAGCATAGGGCTTAGCGGGGCCAACGTCCTGACTTTC.